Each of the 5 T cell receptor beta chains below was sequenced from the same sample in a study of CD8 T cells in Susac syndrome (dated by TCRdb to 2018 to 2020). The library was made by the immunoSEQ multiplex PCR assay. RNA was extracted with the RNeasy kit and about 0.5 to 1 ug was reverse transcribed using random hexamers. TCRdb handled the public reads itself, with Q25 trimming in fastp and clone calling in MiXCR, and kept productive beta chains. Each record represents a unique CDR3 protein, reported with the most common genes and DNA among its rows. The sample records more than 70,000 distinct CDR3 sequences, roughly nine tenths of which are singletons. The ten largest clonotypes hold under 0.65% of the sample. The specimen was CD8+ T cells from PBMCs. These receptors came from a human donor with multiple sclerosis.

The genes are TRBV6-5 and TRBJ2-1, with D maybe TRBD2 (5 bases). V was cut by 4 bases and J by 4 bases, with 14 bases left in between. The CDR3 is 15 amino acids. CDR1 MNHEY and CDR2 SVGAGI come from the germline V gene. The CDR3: CASSSREGTYNEQFF. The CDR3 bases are TGTGCCAGCAGTTCTCGAGAGGGTACTTACAATGAGCAGTTCTTC.

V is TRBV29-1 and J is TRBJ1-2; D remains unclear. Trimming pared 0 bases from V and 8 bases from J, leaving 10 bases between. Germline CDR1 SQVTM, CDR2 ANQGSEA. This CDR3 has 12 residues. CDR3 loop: CSVEDVTWGYTF. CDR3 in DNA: TGCAGCGTTGAAGATGTAACGTGGGGCTACACCTTC.

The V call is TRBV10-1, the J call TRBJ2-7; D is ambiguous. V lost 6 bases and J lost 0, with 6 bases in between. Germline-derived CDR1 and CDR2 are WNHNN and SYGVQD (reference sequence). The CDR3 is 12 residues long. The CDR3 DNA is TGCGCCAGCAGCGACTTCTCCTACGAGCAGTACTTC. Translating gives CASSDFSYEQYF.

CDR3 residues: CASSLILQISEQYF. In nucleotides, the CDR3 is TGTGCCAGCAGCTTGATACTCCAAATCTCCGAGCAGTACTTC. V gene TRBV5-8 combines with J gene TRBJ2-7; D unclear. Trimming cost V 1 base and J 6 bases, with 14 bases left between them. CDR1 is SGHTS, CDR2 YDEGEE, per germline. The CDR3 is 14 residues long. Full variable domain (remainder filled in from reference TRBV5-8 and TRBJ2-7): EAGVTQSPTHLIKTRGQQATLRCSPISGHTSVYWYQQALGLGLQFLLWYDEGEERNRGNFPPRFSGRQFPNYSSELNVNALELEDSALYLCASSLILQISEQYFGPGTRLTVT.

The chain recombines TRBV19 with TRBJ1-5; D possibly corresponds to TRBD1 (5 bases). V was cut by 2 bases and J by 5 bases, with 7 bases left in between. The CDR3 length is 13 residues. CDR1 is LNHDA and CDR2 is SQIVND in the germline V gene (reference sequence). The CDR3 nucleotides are TGTGCCAGTAGTATACGAGGGGATCAGCCCCAGCATTTT. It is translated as CASSIRGDQPQHF.